This T cell receptor (beta chain) is drawn from a study of T cell changes during pregnancy in multiple sclerosis. The CDR3 runs to 16 residues. V was pared by 2 bases and J by 4 bases, with 8 bases of the junction left unmatched. The V gene's germline CDR1 is MNHEY and CDR2 SVGAGI. Method: immunoSEQ multiplex PCR; TCRdb's copy keeps in-frame clones and lacks some. The sample lists tens of thousands of clones, 90% to 95% occurring once. This sequence was found in a female donor with multiple sclerosis, enrolled in a pregnancy study. The chain uses TRBV6-5 and TRBJ2-3; the match to TRBD2 covers 8 bases. Here the sequenced sample was CD4+ T cells from peripheral blood mononuclear cells, taken after pregnancy. CDR3: CASSYLSGGRADTQYF. CDR3 sequence (DNA): TGTGCCAGCAGTTACCTATCGGGGGGGAGGGCAGATACGCAGTATTTT.